The 10 T cell receptor beta chains below all came from one sample that was sequenced in a study of T cells expressing NK-cell markers. With the 5' RACE reads reprocessed, TCRdb shows one record per CDR3 protein and no DNA. The data show about 390,000 distinct CDR3 sequences, and the top ten clones hold about 10%. Sequenced sample: blood T cells: a sorted CD56 or NKG2C T cell subset, CD4+ or CD8+ T cells, or bulk PBMC T cells (not recorded which). The receptor source for this set is a woman between 45 and 65 years old in good health.

The chain uses TRBV7-7 and TRBJ1-4; no DNA is available, so the TRBD1 call from TCRdb remains unchecked. Germline loops: CDR1 SSHAT, CDR2 FNYEAQ (reference sequence). The CDR3 covers 13 residues. The CDR3 region is CASSSGQNEKLFF.

The rearrangement links TRBV11-2 to TRBJ2-3; lacking DNA, the TRBD2 call made by TCRdb goes unchecked. The CDR3 is 15 residues long. Germline V CDR1 and CDR2: SGHAT, FQNNGV. CDR3 in amino acids: CASSLVLAPTDTQYF.

The chain recombines TRBV2 with TRBJ2-1. This CDR3 has 12 amino acids. The germline gives CDR1 SNHLY, CDR2 FYNNEI. CDR3 sequence reads: CASNQRYNEQFF.

This chain uses TRBV13 with TRBJ2-1; TCRdb reports TRBD2, a call that lacks DNA to check it against. Germline CDR1 reads PRHDT; CDR2 reads FYEKMQ (reference sequence). The CDR3 consists of 14 residues. CDR3 in amino acids: CASSRTGTSGEQFF. The variable domain in full, completed from reference TRBV13 and TRBJ2-1, reads AAGVIQSPRHLIKEKRETATLKCYPIPRHDTVYWYQQGPGQDPQFLISFYEKMQSDKGSIPDRFSAQQFSDYHSELNMSSLELGDSALYFCASSRTGTSGEQFFGPGTRLTVL.

The chain carries TRBV9 and TRBJ2-7; TCRdb indicates TRBD2, and absent DNA this call remains unverified. CDR3 length equals 17 residues. Germline V gene sequence: CDR1 SGDLS, CDR2 YYNGEE. The CDR3 is CASSVGGSGSPSEEQYF.

V usage is TRBV3-1 and J usage is TRBJ2-1. The CDR3 loop spans 15 amino acids. CDR1 LGHDT and CDR2 YNNKEL come from the germline V gene (reference sequence). CDR3 sequence reads: CASSPGWEPYNEQFF.

This chain links TRBV29-1 with TRBJ2-2. Germline assignment: CDR1 SQVTM and CDR2 ANQGSEA. The CDR3 runs to 14 residues. CDR3 amino acids: CSVEDAGNTGELFF.

This chain links TRBV5-5 with TRBJ2-1; TCRdb's D gene call, TRBD2, goes unchecked for lack of DNA. The CDR3 covers 15 residues. Germline CDR1 SGHKS, CDR2 YYEKEE (reference sequence). The CDR3 loop reads CASSPPLAGTRGQFF.

The CDR3 reads CSARPPVAGLNEQFF. The chain carries TRBV20-1 and TRBJ2-1; TCRdb's D call, TRBD2, is unchecked because there is no DNA. The CDR3 totals 15 residues. Germline CDR1 reads DFQATT; CDR2 reads SNEGSKA (reference sequence).

This chain joins TRBV5-1 and TRBJ2-4; lacking DNA, the TRBD1 call made by TCRdb goes unchecked. The CDR3 length is 14 residues. The germline CDR1 and CDR2 sequences are SGHRS and YFSETQ. CDR3 residues: CASSLGRGKNIQYF.